The 22 T cell receptor beta chains listed next were all sequenced from one sample in a study of blood T cell repertoires in COVID-19. This table comes from immunoSEQ multiplex PCR, and its TCRdb copy is limited to in-frame clones, with some not included. Counted here are 120,000 to 150,000 clones, 65% to 80% occurring once; the ten biggest clones make up under 15%. The sample comprised peripheral blood. These receptors were obtained from a man aged 80 or over with acute or convalescent COVID-19.

This clone has just a few counts. The chain uses TRBV30 and TRBJ1-1, with 8 positions matching TRBD1. V was clipped by 2 bases and J by 8 bases; unmatched bases: 10. CDR3 size: 14 residues. Germline CDR1 reads GTSNPN; CDR2 reads SVGIG (reference sequence). CDR3 bases: TGTGCCTGGAGTACTTGGACAGGGTCTCTAGAAGCTTTCTTT. Residues: CAWSTWTGSLEAFF.

This chain uses TRBV7-3 with TRBJ1-1; D is uncertain. The V and J ends lost 3 bases and 2 bases respectively, with 7 bases between them. Germline-derived CDR1 and CDR2 are SGHTA and FQGTGA. The CDR3 consists of 13 residues. This CDR3 reads CASSFGFNTEAFF. The DNA for the CDR3 is TGTGCCAGCAGCTTCGGGTTTAACACTGAAGCTTTCTTT.

This sequence joins TRBV16 and TRBJ2-7; D might be TRBD1 (5 bases). Trimming left V 1 base short and J 1 base short, with 8 bases between. CDR1 and CDR2 from the germline V gene are KGHSY and FQNENV. This CDR3 has 14 residues. CDR3 in amino acids: CASSQYQGSYEQYF. DNA for the CDR3: TGTGCCAGCAGCCAATACCAGGGATCCTACGAGCAGTACTTC. The whole variable domain, remainder taken from reference TRBV16 and TRBJ2-7, is GEEVAQTPKHLVRGEGQKAKLYCAPIKGHSYVFWYQQVLKNEFKFLISFQNENVFDETGMPKERFSAKCLPNSPCSLEIQATKLEDSAVYFCASSQYQGSYEQYFGPGTRLTVT.

J is TRBJ2-2 and V is TRBV10-3, with a possible D match to TRBD1 (5 bases). CDR3 length: 15 residues. Trimming stripped 4 bases from V and 4 bases from J, with 13 bases between. Germline CDR1 and CDR2: ENHRY and SYGVKD. The CDR3 nucleotides are TGTGCCATCAGTGCGGCAGGGCCCCCCACCGGGGAGCTGTTTTTT. It encodes CAISAAGPPTGELFF.

V usage is TRBV7-9 and J usage is TRBJ1-4; no clear D. Germline assignment: CDR1 SEHNR and CDR2 FQNEAQ (reference sequence). Trimming took 5 bases from V and 0 from J, leaving 10 bases between them. The CDR3 covers 15 residues. The CDR3 is CASSPEAATNEKLFF. The CDR3 DNA reads TGTGCCAGCAGCCCTGAGGCTGCAACTAATGAAAAACTGTTTTTT.

This clone was seen a handful of times. The chain combines TRBV19 with TRBJ2-1, with D tentatively TRBD2 (6 bases). The CDR3 spans 15 residues. The V gene's germline CDR1 is LNHDA and CDR2 SQIVND (reference sequence). V was trimmed by 2 bases and J by 7 bases, leaving 15 bases between them. In nucleotides, the CDR3 is TGTGCCAGTAGTATAACTGGCGGGGAATGGAATGAGCAGTTCTTC. It is translated as CASSITGGEWNEQFF. The variable domain in full, completed from reference TRBV19 and TRBJ2-1, reads DGGITQSPKYLFRKEGQNVTLSCEQNLNHDAMYWYRQDPGQGLRLIYYSQIVNDFQKGDIAEGYSVSREKKESFPLTVTSAQKNPTAFYLCASSITGGEWNEQFFGPGTRLTVL.

The chain couples TRBV28 to TRBJ2-3; D call uncertain. V was trimmed by 4 bases and J by 6 bases, leaving 8 bases between them. The CDR3 is 12 amino acids. Germline V gives CDR1 MDHEN, CDR2 SYDVKM. The CDR3 loop is CASSSTVDTQYF. CDR3 DNA: TGTGCCAGCAGTTCCACAGTGGATACGCAGTATTTT.

In its sample, this clone was seen a few times. The V and J genes are TRBV2 and TRBJ1-6; D is undetermined. V was trimmed by 5 bases and J by 2 bases, leaving 4 bases between them. Germline CDR1 reads SNHLY; CDR2 reads FYNNEI. The CDR3 totals 13 residues. CDR3 sequence: CASSIAYNSPLHF. The CDR3 DNA sequence: TGTGCCAGCAGTATCGCCTATAATTCACCCCTCCACTTT.

J is TRBJ2-1 and V is TRBV6-5, with D possibly TRBD1 on 6 matching bases. V was cut by 8 bases and J by 0 bases, with 14 bases left in between. Germline assignment: CDR1 MNHEY and CDR2 SVGAGI. CDR3 length: 15 amino acids. The CDR3 here is CASSPTGSSYNEQFF. The CDR3 DNA is TGTGCCAGCTCGCCTACAGGGAGCTCCTACAATGAGCAGTTCTTC.

Comment on this clone: At the DNA level, this CDR3 is encoded by other sequences in the same sample as well. The gene calls are TRBV6-2 or TRBV6-3 and TRBJ2-7, with 7 bases identical to TRBD1. V was pared by 2 bases and J by 4 bases, with 5 bases of the junction left unmatched. CDR3 length equals 14 residues. Germline loops: CDR1 MNHEY, CDR2 SVGEGT. The CDR3 loop is CASSYRQGPYEQYF. Written as DNA, the CDR3 is TGTGCCAGCAGTTACCGACAGGGACCGTACGAGCAGTACTTC.

The chain links TRBV28 to TRBJ1-5, with TRBD1 matching over 11 bases. In germline, CDR1 is MDHEN, CDR2 SYDVKM. This CDR3 is 15 amino acids long. V dropped 3 bases and J dropped 7; count of bases not matched to a gene: 5. CDR3 DNA sequence: TGTGCCAGCAGTTTTAGGGACAGGGGGTGGCAGCCCCAGCATTTT. Protein sequence: CASSFRDRGWQPQHF.

This clone was counted a single time. The rearrangement joins TRBV5-6 to TRBJ2-2; 9 bases fit TRBD1. Trimming at V came to 3 bases and at J to 6 bases, leaving 6 bases not matched to a gene. The CDR3 is made up of 15 amino acids. Germline CDR1 SGHDT, CDR2 YYEEEE. DNA of the CDR3: TGTGCCAGCAGCTCCCGGGACAGGGTGGCCGGGGAGCTGTTTTTT. Translated: CASSSRDRVAGELFF. The entire variable domain, with the rest obtained from reference TRBV5-6 and TRBJ2-2, is as follows: DAGVTQSPTHLIKTRGQQVTLRCSPKSGHDTVSWYQQALGQGPQFIFQYYEEEERQRGNFPDRFSGHQFPNYSSELNVNALLLGDSALYLCASSSRDRVAGELFFGEGSRLTVL.

The V gene is TRBV3-1 (or the pseudogene TRBV3-2), the J gene TRBJ2-1; 13 bases are shared with TRBD2. This CDR3 contains 17 residues. Trimming at V came to 2 bases and at J to 4 bases, leaving 5 bases not matched to a gene. In germline, CDR1 is LGHDT, CDR2 YNNKEL (reference sequence). This CDR3 is CASSQSGTSGVYNEQFF. The CDR3 region has the DNA TGTGCCAGCAGCCAATCCGGGACTAGCGGGGTGTACAATGAGCAGTTCTTC.

The V gene is TRBV9, the J gene TRBJ1-5; the D gene is possibly TRBD1 (5 bases). From germline, CDR1 is SGDLS and CDR2 YYNGEE. The ends were cut back, 0 bases at V and 3 bases at J, with 10 bases in the middle. The CDR3 consists of 15 residues. CDR3 amino acids: CASSVGPRDNQPQHF. CDR3 sequence (DNA): TGTGCCAGCAGCGTAGGTCCCAGGGACAATCAGCCCCAGCATTTT.

This sequence joins TRBV10-3 and TRBJ2-7, with 10 bases aligning to TRBD1. Germline V gene sequence: CDR1 ENHRY, CDR2 SYGVKD. V gave up 10 bases and J gave up 5 bases; unmatched junction bases: 2. The CDR3 has 11 residues. The CDR3 spells CATGQGNEQYF. DNA for the CDR3: TGTGCCACGGGACAGGGGAACGAGCAGTACTTC.

The chain couples TRBV4-2 to TRBJ2-1; 11 nucleotides align to TRBD2. Per germline, CDR1 LGHNA and CDR2 YNFKEQ. The J segment lost 0 bases and the V segment lost 4 bases, leaving 5 bases of the junction unmatched. CDR3 length: 17 amino acids. CDR3 nucleotide sequence: TGTGCCAGCAGCCTTAGCGGGGGGGCCACCTCCTACAATGAGCAGTTCTTC. Protein product: CASSLSGGATSYNEQFF.

The gene calls are TRBV4-3 and TRBJ1-2; a possible D gene is TRBD1 (5 bases). The CDR3 covers 16 residues. V lost 3 bases and J 4 bases, leaving 18 bases between the germline ends. Germline V lookup: CDR1 LGHNA, CDR2 YSLEER. This chain's CDR3 is CASSHLRGVEVYGYTF. As DNA, the CDR3 is TGCGCCAGCAGCCATCTCCGGGGGGTTGAAGTCTATGGCTACACCTTC.

This chain links TRBV10-3 with TRBJ1-4; TRBD1 matches at 9 bases. CDR1 and CDR2 from the germline V gene are ENHRY and SYGVKD. There are 15 residues in the CDR3. Trimming cost V 3 bases and J 8 bases; bases outside gene matches: 7. CDR3 in amino acids: CAISDLQGASEKLFF. CDR3 bases: TGTGCCATCAGTGACTTACAGGGGGCTTCGGAAAAACTGTTTTTT.

V usage is TRBV30 and J usage is TRBJ2-4; 7 bases map to TRBD1. Germline assignment: CDR1 GTSNPN and CDR2 SVGIG (reference sequence). CDR3 length equals 14 residues. V gave up 2 bases and J gave up 8 bases; unmatched junction bases: 9. CDR3 coding DNA: TGTGCCTGGAGTTTGACAGGGACCTGGGACATTCAGTACTTC. It translates to CAWSLTGTWDIQYF.

The chain combines TRBV6-1 with TRBJ2-1, with TRBD2 identical over 9 bases. The CDR3 loop spans 19 amino acids. V was pared by 3 bases and J by 0 bases, with 12 bases of the junction left unmatched. From germline, CDR1 is MNHNS and CDR2 SASEGT. CDR3 residues: CASSEAGGPRQSSYNEQFF. In nucleotides, the CDR3 is TGTGCCAGCAGTGAGGCGGGGGGGCCACGGCAAAGCTCCTACAATGAGCAGTTCTTC.

This clone showed up just a few times. The chain is built from TRBV6-5 and TRBJ2-7, with 7 bases identical to TRBD1. The CDR3 has 14 residues. V lost 6 bases to trimming and J lost 0 bases; unmatched junction nucleotides: 5. Germline V gene lookup returns CDR1 MNHEY and CDR2 SVGAGI. CDR3 amino acids: CASRRGQSSYEQYF. As DNA, the CDR3 is TGTGCCAGCAGAAGGGGACAGAGCTCCTACGAGCAGTACTTC.

This sequence joins TRBV2 and TRBJ1-5, with D unresolved. Germline V gene data show CDR1 as SNHLY and CDR2 as FYNNEI. The CDR3 totals 16 residues. V was trimmed by 7 bases and J by 2 bases, leaving 18 bases between them. The CDR3: CASTPTLGGGNQPQHF. The CDR3 nucleotides are TGTGCCAGCACCCCGACCCTAGGTGGAGGCAATCAGCCCCAGCATTTT.